A single sample gave rise to the 8 T cell receptor beta chains below, sequenced in a study of T cell responses to AZD1222 COVID-19 vaccine. TCRdb's copy holds only in-frame clones and misses some; the assay was immunoSEQ multiplex PCR. The sample yields 130,000 to 150,000 clones, around 89% seen once. Sample: peripheral blood, taken on day 0 of AZD1222 vaccination. The receptors originated from an adult in good health.

This clone was seen only once. V gene TRBV7-9 combines with J gene TRBJ1-1; D may be TRBD1 (5 bases). V gave up 3 bases and J gave up 1 base, with 9 bases separating them. Germline CDR1 SEHNR, CDR2 FQNEAQ (reference sequence). CDR3 length: 14 residues. As DNA, the CDR3 is TGTGCCAGCAGCTTGGGGCAGGCGAACACTGAAGCTTTCTTT. Translation: CASSLGQANTEAFF. Full variable domain (missing parts from reference TRBV7-9 and TRBJ1-1): DTGVSQNPRHKITKRGQNVTFRCDPISEHNRLYWYRQTLGQGPEFLTYFQNEAQLEKSRLLSDRFSAERPKGSFSTLEIQRTEQGDSAMYLCASSLGQANTEAFFGQGTRLTVV.

This chain uses TRBV6-2 or TRBV6-3 with TRBJ1-4; D remains ambiguous. Germline V CDR1 and CDR2: MNHEY, SVGEGT. CDR3 length equals 15 residues. V lost 2 bases, J lost 0 bases, and 7 bases lay in between. The chain's CDR3 is CASSYKVTTNEKLFF. CDR3 nucleotide sequence: TGTGCCAGCAGTTACAAGGTTACAACTAATGAAAAACTGTTTTTT.

The genes are TRBV10-3 and TRBJ2-1; 10 nucleotides align to TRBD1. The junction had 10 bases not matched to a gene; V was cut back by 6 bases and J by 8 bases. Germline assignment: CDR1 ENHRY and CDR2 SYGVKD. This CDR3 contains 15 residues. The CDR3 sequence: CAIRDGQGGSDEQFF. CDR3 DNA: TGTGCCATCAGGGATGGACAGGGGGGAAGTGATGAGCAGTTCTTC.

V and J are TRBV5-1 and TRBJ2-1; the D is unclear. V was trimmed by 0 bases and J by 8 bases, leaving 12 bases between them. The CDR3 contains 14 residues. Germline-derived CDR1 and CDR2 are SGHRS and YFSETQ. The DNA of the CDR3 is TGCGCCAGCAGCTTGGGGCTCTTAGTGGATGAGCAGTTCTTC. This sequence encodes CASSLGLLVDEQFF.

The gene calls are TRBV2 and TRBJ1-3; D possibly corresponds to TRBD1 (6 bases). Trimming pared 5 bases from V and 2 bases from J, leaving 19 bases between. The CDR3 totals 17 residues. The germline V gene has CDR1 SNHLY and CDR2 FYNNEI. CDR3 bases: TGTGCCAGCAGTCCCCTGAGGACAGCAGGAGCTGGAAACACCATATATTTT. Protein sequence: CASSPLRTAGAGNTIYF.

This clone was detected once. The rearrangement joins TRBV2 to TRBJ2-2, with a weak D call TRBD1 (6 bases). The CDR3 is 14 residues long. The germline V gene has CDR1 SNHLY and CDR2 FYNNEI. V dropped 8 bases and J dropped 6 bases, with 16 bases sitting between them. The DNA of the CDR3 is TGTGCCAGCTCCCGGACAGCTTTGCCCGGGGAGCTGTTTTTT. It encodes CASSRTALPGELFF.

The chain links TRBV21-1 to TRBJ1-2; the tabulated D call, TRBD1, remains unverified against the DNA. TRBV21-1 is noted as a pseudogene. The CDR3 length is 13 residues. The CDR3 sequence is CASKGFPPYGYTF. CDR3 nucleotides: TGTGCCAGCAAGGGGTTCCCACCCTATGGCTACACCTTC.

This clone was seen a single time. The chain has TRBV7-9 and TRBJ2-5; possibly TRBD1 for D (6 bases). Per the germline V gene, CDR1 is SEHNR and CDR2 is FQNEAQ (reference sequence). The ends were cut back, 5 bases at V and 4 bases at J, with 8 bases in the middle. This CDR3 spans 12 amino acids. CDR3 bases: TGTGCCAGCAGCCAGACAGGAGAGACCCAGTACTTC. This translates into CASSQTGETQYF.